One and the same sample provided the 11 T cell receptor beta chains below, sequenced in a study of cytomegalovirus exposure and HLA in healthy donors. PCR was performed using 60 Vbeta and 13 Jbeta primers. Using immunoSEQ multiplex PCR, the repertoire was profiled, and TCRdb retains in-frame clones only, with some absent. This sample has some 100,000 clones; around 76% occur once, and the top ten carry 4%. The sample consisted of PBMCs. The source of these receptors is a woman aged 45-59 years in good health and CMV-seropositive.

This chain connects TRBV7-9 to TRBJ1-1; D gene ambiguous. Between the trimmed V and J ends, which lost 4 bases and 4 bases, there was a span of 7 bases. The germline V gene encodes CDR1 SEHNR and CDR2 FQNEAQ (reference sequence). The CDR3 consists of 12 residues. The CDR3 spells CASSSVVTEAFF. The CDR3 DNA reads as TGTGCCAGCAGCTCGGTGGTCACTGAAGCTTTCTTT.

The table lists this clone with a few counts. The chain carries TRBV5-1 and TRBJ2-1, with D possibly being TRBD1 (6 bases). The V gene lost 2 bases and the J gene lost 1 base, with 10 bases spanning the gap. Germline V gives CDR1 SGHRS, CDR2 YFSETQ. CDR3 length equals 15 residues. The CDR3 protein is CASSFSTGSYNEQFF. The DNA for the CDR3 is TGCGCCAGCAGCTTTTCCACAGGGTCCTACAATGAGCAGTTCTTC.

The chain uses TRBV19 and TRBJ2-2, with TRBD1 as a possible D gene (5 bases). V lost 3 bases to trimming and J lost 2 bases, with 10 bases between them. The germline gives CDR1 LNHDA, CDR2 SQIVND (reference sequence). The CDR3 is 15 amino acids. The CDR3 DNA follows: TGTGCCAGTAGTATGTCGACAGTCAACACCGGGGAGCTGTTTTTT. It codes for CASSMSTVNTGELFF. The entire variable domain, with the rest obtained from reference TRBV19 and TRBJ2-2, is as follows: DGGITQSPKYLFRKEGQNVTLSCEQNLNHDAMYWYRQDPGQGLRLIYYSQIVNDFQKGDIAEGYSVSREKKESFPLTVTSAQKNPTAFYLCASSMSTVNTGELFFGEGSRLTVL.

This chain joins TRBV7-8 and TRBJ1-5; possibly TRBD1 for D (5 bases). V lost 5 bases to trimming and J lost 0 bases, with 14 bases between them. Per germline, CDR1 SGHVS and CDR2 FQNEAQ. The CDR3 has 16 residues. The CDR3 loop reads CASSPAGHNSNQPQHF. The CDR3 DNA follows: TGTGCCAGCAGCCCTGCAGGACATAATAGCAATCAGCCCCAGCATTTT.

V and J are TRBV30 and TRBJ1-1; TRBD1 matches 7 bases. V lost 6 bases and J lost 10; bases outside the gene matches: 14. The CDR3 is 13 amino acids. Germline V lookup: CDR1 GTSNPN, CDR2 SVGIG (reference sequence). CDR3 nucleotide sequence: TGTGCCTGTCACCCCGGGACAGCGAAACCAGCTTTCTTT. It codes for CACHPGTAKPAFF. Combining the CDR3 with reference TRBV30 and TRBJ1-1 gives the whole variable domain SQTIHQWPATLVQPVGSPLSLECTVEGTSNPNLYWYRQAAGRGLQLLFYSVGIGQISSEVPQNLSASRPQDRQFILSSKKLLLSDSGFYLCACHPGTAKPAFFGQGTRLTVV.

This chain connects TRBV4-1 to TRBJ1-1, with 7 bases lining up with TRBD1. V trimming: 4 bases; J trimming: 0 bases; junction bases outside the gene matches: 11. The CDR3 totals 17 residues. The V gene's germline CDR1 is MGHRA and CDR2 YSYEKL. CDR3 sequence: CASSRPRAGGMNTEAFF. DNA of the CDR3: TGCGCCAGCAGCCGACCAAGGGCAGGGGGGATGAACACTGAAGCTTTCTTT.

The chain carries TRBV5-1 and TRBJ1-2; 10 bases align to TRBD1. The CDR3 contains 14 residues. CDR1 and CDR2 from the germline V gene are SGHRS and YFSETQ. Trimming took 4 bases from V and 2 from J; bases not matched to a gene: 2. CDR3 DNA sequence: TGCGCCAGCAGCACGGGACAGGGGAACTATGGCTACACCTTC. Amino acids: CASSTGQGNYGYTF. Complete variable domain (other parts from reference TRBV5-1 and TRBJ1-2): KAGVTQTPRYLIKTRGQQVTLSCSPISGHRSVSWYQQTPGQGLQFLFEYFSETQRNKGNFPGRFSGRQFSNSRSEMNVSTLELGDSALYLCASSTGQGNYGYTFGSGTRLTVV.

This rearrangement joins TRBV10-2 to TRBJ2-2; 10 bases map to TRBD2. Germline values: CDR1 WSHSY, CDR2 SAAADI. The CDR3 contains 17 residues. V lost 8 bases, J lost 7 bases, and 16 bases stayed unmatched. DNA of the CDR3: TGCGCCAGCCGGCTTCTAGCGGGGGCCGGGTCGGGCGGGGAGCTGTTTTTT. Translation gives CASRLLAGAGSGGELFF.

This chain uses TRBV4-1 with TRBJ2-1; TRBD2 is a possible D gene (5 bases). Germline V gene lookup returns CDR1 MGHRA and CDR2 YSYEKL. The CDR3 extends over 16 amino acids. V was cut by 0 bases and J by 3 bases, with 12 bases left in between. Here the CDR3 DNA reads TGCGCCAGCAGCCAAGATGGAAAGCGGCGCTACAATGAGCAGTTCTTC. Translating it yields CASSQDGKRRYNEQFF.

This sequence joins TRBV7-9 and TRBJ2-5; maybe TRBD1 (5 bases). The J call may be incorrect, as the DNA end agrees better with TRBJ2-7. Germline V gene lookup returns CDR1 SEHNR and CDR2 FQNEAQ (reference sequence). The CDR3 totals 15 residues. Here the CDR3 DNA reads TGTGCCAGCAGCCCCAGACAGCCATACTCCTACGAGCAGTACTTC. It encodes CASSPRQPYSYEQYF.

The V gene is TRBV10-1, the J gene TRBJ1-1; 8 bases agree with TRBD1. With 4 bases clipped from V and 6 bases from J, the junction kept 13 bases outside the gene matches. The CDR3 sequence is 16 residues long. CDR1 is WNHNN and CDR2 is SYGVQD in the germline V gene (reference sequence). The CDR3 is CASSVDRGRRVAEAFF. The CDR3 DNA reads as TGCGCCAGCAGTGTAGACAGGGGAAGAAGAGTGGCTGAAGCTTTCTTT.